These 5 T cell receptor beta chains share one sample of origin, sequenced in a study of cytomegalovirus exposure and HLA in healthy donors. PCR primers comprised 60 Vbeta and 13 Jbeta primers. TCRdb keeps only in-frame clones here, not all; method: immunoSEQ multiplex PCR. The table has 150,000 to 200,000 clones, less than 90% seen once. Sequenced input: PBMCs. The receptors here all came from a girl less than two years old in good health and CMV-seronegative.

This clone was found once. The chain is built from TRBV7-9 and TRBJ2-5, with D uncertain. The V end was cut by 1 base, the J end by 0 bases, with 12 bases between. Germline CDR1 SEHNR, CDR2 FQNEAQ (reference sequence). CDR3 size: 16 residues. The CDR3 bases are TGTGCCAGCAGCTTAGATCAGGTCCTATACCAAGAGACCCAGTACTTC. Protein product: CASSLDQVLYQETQYF.

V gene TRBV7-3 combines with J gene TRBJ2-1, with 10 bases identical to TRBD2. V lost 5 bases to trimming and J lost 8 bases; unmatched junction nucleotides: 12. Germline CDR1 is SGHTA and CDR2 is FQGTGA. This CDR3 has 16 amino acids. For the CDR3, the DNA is TGTGCCAGCAGCCCTCAGCGGGAGGGCTTAGGCGATGAGCAGTTCTTC. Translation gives CASSPQREGLGDEQFF.

This CDR3 reads CASSQEYRGDIQYF. CDR3 in DNA: TGCGCCAGCAGCCAAGAATACCGGGGGGACATTCAGTACTTC. The chain recombines TRBV4-3 with TRBJ2-4, with TRBD2 identical over 7 bases. From germline, CDR1 is LGHNA and CDR2 YSLEER. The CDR3 spans 14 residues. V was pared by 0 bases and J by 8 bases, with 4 bases of the junction left unmatched.

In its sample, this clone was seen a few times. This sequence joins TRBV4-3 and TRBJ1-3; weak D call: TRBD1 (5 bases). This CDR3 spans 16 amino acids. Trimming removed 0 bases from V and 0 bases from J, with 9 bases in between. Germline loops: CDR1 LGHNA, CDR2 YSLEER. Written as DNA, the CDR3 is TGCGCCAGCAGCCAAGATAAGGGGCTCTCTGGAAACACCATATATTTT. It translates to CASSQDKGLSGNTIYF.

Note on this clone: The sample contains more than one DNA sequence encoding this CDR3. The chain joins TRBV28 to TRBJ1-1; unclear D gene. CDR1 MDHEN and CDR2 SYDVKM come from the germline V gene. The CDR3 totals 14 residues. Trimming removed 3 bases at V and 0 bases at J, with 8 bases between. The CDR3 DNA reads TGTGCCAGCAGTTTTAGAGGTCTGAACACTGAAGCTTTCTTT. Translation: CASSFRGLNTEAFF.